This entry features one TCR beta chain sequence. Its antigen is currently unknown. Both 60 Vbeta primers and 13 Jbeta primers went into the PCR. The data were produced by immunoSEQ multiplex PCR, yet TCRdb's version contains in-frame clones alone and is incomplete. In the table there are roughly 170,000 clones, roughly 84% of which are singletons. The data were taken from a study of cytomegalovirus exposure and HLA in healthy donors. Study at large: Roughly 80 million unique TCRs from HLA-typed donors were held in an early data release.

The germline V gene encodes CDR1 SGHNT and CDR2 YYREEE (reference sequence). CDR3 length equals 14 residues. V lost 2 bases, J lost 3 bases, and 8 bases lay in between. Study-wide results and caveats: Some V segments (TRBV6-2 and TRBV6-3 among them) were excluded as indistinguishable. HLA-A and HLA-B allele assignments for most subjects were reportedly predicted accurately using TCR beta sequences.

The V call is TRBV5-4, the J call TRBJ2-2, with D tentatively TRBD2 (6 bases). The receptor was isolated from a girl aged 2 to 9 in good health and CMV-seropositive. The sample comprised PBMCs. The CDR3 loop is CASSFGGYTGELFF. In DNA form, the CDR3 reads TGTGCCAGCAGCTTCGGGGGTTACACCGGGGAGCTGTTTTTT. Supplemented by reference TRBV5-4 and TRBJ2-2, the full variable domain reads ETGVTQSPTHLIKTRGQQVTLRCSSQSGHNTVSWYQQALGQGPQFIFQYYREEENGRGNFPPRFSGLQFPNYSSELNVNALELDDSALYLCASSFGGYTGELFFGEGSRLTVL.